This T cell receptor (beta chain) was recorded in a study of T-cell reconstitution after alpha-beta-depleted transplantation in children. Unique molecular identifiers were incorporated when the TCRbeta library was constructed. Each CDR3 protein gets one entry after TCRdb re-called the PCR reads with MiXCR. The sample includes some 600,000 distinct CDR3 sequences, around 13% of them seen just once. This clonotype was counted only a few times. What it recognizes is unknown. The CDR3 is made up of 17 amino acids. The germline CDR1 and CDR2 sequences are MDHEN and SYDVKM. The V segment lost 3 bases and the J segment 1 base; nucleotides outside the gene matches: 10. Whole-study findings and limits: Expanded graft clones, several hundred of them, were reportedly the source of alpha-beta T cells about two months after transplant. Hyperexpanded clones declined; after one year, newly produced T cells mostly supplied diversity.

The input for sequencing was PBMCs, mostly from graft donor cells, taken 360 days after TCRalphabeta/CD19-depleted stem cell transplant. The sequence derives from a male patient younger than 18 who had a stem cell transplant for acute myeloid leukemia, so the T cells may come from the graft donor. The chain combines TRBV28 with TRBJ1-1; 8 nucleotides align to TRBD1. The CDR3: CASSFVPRGRGNTEAFF. CDR3 in DNA: TGTGCCAGCAGTTTCGTTCCCAGGGGGCGCGGGAACACTGAAGCTTTCTTT.